Only a few counts were recorded for the clone carrying this T cell receptor (beta chain). Its antigen is unidentified. TCRdb reanalysed the RT-PCR reads using MiXCR and keeps one entry per CDR3 protein. The sample lists hundreds of thousands of distinct CDR3 sequences, about a sixth occurring once. The sample comes from a study of response to subunit inactivated influenza vaccine. Study outcomes and limitations: The authors suggested that every seasonal influenza vaccination recruits few new T cells.

Deletions cut 7 bases from V and 0 bases from J, with 12 bases between. Germline V lookup: CDR1 SGHRS, CDR2 YFSETQ. The length of the CDR3 is 14 residues. The chain carries TRBV5-1 and TRBJ2-3; D is perhaps TRBD2 (6 bases). The source is a man between 45 and 60 years old who received an inactivated influenza vaccine. Specimen: PBMCs from blood, collected 11 to 12 days after vaccination. CDR3 region: CASRGGLSTDTQYF. The CDR3 DNA reads as TGCGCCAGCCGAGGAGGGCTAAGCACAGATACGCAGTATTTT.